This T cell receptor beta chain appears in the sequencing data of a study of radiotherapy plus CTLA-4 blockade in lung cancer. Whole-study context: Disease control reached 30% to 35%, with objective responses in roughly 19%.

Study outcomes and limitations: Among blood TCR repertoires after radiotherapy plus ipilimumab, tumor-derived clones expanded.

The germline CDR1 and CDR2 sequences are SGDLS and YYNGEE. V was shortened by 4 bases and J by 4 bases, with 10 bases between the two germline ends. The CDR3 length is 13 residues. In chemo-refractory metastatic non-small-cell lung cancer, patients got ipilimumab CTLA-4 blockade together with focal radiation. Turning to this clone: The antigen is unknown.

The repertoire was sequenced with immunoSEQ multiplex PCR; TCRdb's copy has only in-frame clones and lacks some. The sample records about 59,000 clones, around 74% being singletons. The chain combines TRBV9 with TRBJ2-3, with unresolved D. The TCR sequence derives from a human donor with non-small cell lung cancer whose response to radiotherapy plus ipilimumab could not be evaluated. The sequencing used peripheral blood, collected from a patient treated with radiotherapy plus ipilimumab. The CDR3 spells CASSLRLSDTQYF. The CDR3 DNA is TGTGCCAGCAGCCTGAGACTCTCAGATACGCAGTATTTT.